The entry that follows covers one T cell receptor (beta chain) sequence. The entry originates in a study of blood T cell repertoires in COVID-19. Background on the study: Whether acute or convalescent, the COVID-19 samples came from the United States, Italy and Spain. In each case, the material was cDNA or gDNA derived from T cells, B-cell-depleted T cells, or PBMCs.

As processed by the authors: Reference gene primers were amplified, and this amplification served to estimate nucleated cell counts. Repertoires were generated with immunoSEQ multiplex PCR, while TCRdb's copy carries only in-frame clones and drops some. V and J calls and clone size follow that table, whereas D and trimming were derived from the DNA. The sample lists about 43,000 clones; approximately 86% were seen once. The CDR3 runs to 14 residues. Trimming removed 4 bases from V and 1 base from J, with 10 bases in between. Germline CDR1 LNHDA, CDR2 SQIVND (reference sequence). The chain links TRBV19 to TRBJ2-5, with TRBD1 as a possible D gene (5 bases). Sequenced input: peripheral blood. This TCR came from a woman aged 80 or over with active COVID-19. CDR3 loop: CASSTLDSQETQYF. DNA of the CDR3: TGTGCCAGTAGTACCCTAGACAGCCAAGAGACCCAGTACTTC.